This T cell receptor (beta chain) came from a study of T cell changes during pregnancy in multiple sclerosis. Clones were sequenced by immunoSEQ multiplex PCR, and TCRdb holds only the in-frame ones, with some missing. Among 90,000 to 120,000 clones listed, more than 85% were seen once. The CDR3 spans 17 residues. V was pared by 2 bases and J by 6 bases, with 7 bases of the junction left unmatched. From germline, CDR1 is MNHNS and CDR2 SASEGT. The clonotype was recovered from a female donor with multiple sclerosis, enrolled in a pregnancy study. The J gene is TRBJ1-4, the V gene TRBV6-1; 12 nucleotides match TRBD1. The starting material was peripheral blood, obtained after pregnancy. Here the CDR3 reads CASSESPGQGAYEKLFF. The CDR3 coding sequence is TGTGCCAGCAGTGAATCCCCGGGACAGGGGGCTTATGAAAAACTGTTTTTT.